The rows below give T cell receptor beta chains drawn from one sample of a study of blood T cell repertoires in COVID-19. Assay used: immunoSEQ multiplex PCR; TCRdb lists only in-frame clones, some missing. Of under 350,000 clones listed, 75% to 90% are singletons. Sequenced material: peripheral blood. The origin of the receptors is a man in his forties with acute or convalescent COVID-19. The CDR3 runs from the conserved cysteine through the conserved F or W. D genes are given only for firm matches. The listing skips clone size in some rows; elsewhere it reads once, few, many or a size class.

TRBJ1-3,-,TRBV23-1,few,TGCGCCAGCAGTCAATCGGATGTTTCAAACAGGGTAGCTGGAAACACCATATATTTT,CASSQSDVSNRVAGNTIYF
TRBJ2-7,-,TRBV7-9,-,TGTGCCAGCAGCTTAGGGGCCCTCGAGCAGTACTTC,CASSLGALEQYF
TRBJ1-1,TRBD1,TRBV3-1/TRBV3-2,-,TGTGCCAGCAGCCAAGGTCTGCTCGGACAGGGCCGTGATCCCTTGAACACTGAAGCTTTCTTT,CASSQGLLGQGRDPLNTEAFF
TRBJ2-1,-,TRBV2,-,TGTGCCAGCAGTGACGGGGATTACAATGAGCAGTTCTTC,CASSDGDYNEQFF
TRBJ2-1,TRBD1,TRBV13,-,TGTGCCAGCAGCTTCCGACAGGGGAGCTCCTACAATGAGCAGTTCTTC,CASSFRQGSSYNEQFF
TRBJ2-1,TRBD1,TRBV10-3,-,TGTGCCATCGGGTCCGGGACAGCGCAAAATGAGCAGTTCTTC,CAIGSGTAQNEQFF
TRBJ1-2,-,TRBV19,once,TGTGCCAGTGGTGAGGGAAGAGGCTACACCTTC,CASGEGRGYTF
TRBJ2-7,-,TRBV5-4,-,TGTGCCAGCAGCTTATACAGAGACGAGCAGTACTTC,CASSLYRDEQYF
TRBJ1-2,TRBD1,TRBV19,-,TGTGCCAGTAGTATAGCCACAGGGGGCGGCTATGGCTACACCTTC,CASSIATGGGYGYTF
TRBJ2-7,-,TRBV20-1,once,TGCAGTGCTAGTGATCCCGGGGGACCCGACGAGCAGTACTTC,CSASDPGGPDEQYF
TRBJ2-7,-,TRBV2,-,TGTGCCAGCAGTGAACAACAGGCAACATCCTACGAGCAGTACTTC,CASSEQQATSYEQYF
TRBJ2-7,TRBD1,TRBV12-3/TRBV12-4,-,TGTGCCAGCAGTTGGGACAGGGGAAAGCAGTACTTC,CASSWDRGKQYF
TRBJ2-2,-,TRBV5-1,-,TGCGCCAGCAACGTAGGGGTGAACACCGGGGAGCTGTTTTTT,CASNVGVNTGELFF
TRBJ2-2,TRBD1,TRBV29-1,-,TGCAGCGTTGAAGACCGGGACAGGGGGCGACACGGGGAGCTGTTTTTT,CSVEDRDRGRHGELFF
TRBJ1-2,-,TRBV6-5,-,TGTGCCGCTGGTACGGAGGGCTACACCTTC,CAAGTEGYTF
TRBJ1-2,-,TRBV2,once,TGTGCCAGCAGAAGAGGTGGCGACTATGGCTACACCTTC,CASRRGGDYGYTF
TRBJ2-7,-,TRBV2,-,TGTGCCAGCAGTGACCCTGTTACCTACGAGCAGTACTTC,CASSDPVTYEQYF
TRBJ2-2,TRBD2,TRBV5-1,-,TGCGCCAGCGCGTCGCGGGGAGGGGAGACCGGGGAGCTGTTTTTT,CASASRGGETGELFF
TRBJ2-1,-,TRBV5-1,-,TGCGCCAGCAGCTCTGGCGGAGGAGCCTACAATGAGCAGTTCTTC,CASSSGGGAYNEQFF
TRBJ1-1,-,TRBV12-3/TRBV12-4,-,TGTGCCAGCAGTTTGGTACAGAACACTGAAGCTTTCTTT,CASSLVQNTEAFF
TRBJ1-6,-,TRBV5-6,-,TGTGCCAGCAGCGTCGGAGGGTTGTTGGCCCTCCACTTT,CASSVGGLLALHF
TRBJ2-1,TRBD2,TRBV5-1,-,TGCGCCAGCAGCGCTGGGACTAGCGGGGGGTCAAGAAAGTTCTTC,CASSAGTSGGSRKFF
TRBJ1-6,-,TRBV7-3,-,TGTGCCAGCAGCTTACGCGGGGGCAGGTGGACACCCCTCCACTTT,CASSLRGGRWTPLHF
TRBJ1-5,-,TRBV7-8,-,TGTGCCAGCCAGAGCAATCAGCCCCAGCATTTT,CASQSNQPQHF
TRBJ1-1,-,TRBV30,-,TGTGCCTCCACCCCCAGGGGTGCATCCCAAGCTTTCTTT,CASTPRGASQAFF
TRBJ1-2,TRBD1,TRBV5-1,-,TGCGCCAGCAGCCCATCGACAGGGCTGGGCGGCTACACCTTC,CASSPSTGLGGYTF
TRBJ2-1,-,TRBV24-1,-,TGTGCCACCAGTGACCCCAGAGGAGCAGGGACAACCGAGTTCTTC,CATSDPRGAGTTEFF
TRBJ1-1,TRBD1,TRBV4-2,once,TGTGCCAGCAGCCAAGGGCCAGGGGGACGGAGTTACACTGAAGCTTTCTTT,CASSQGPGGRSYTEAFF
TRBJ1-2,-,TRBV11-2,-,TGTGCCAGCAGCCCAACTTTTTACTATGGCTACACCTTC,CASSPTFYYGYTF
TRBJ1-2,-,TRBV7-9,-,TGTGCCAGCAGCTTATATGGCCTTTATGGCTACACCTTC,CASSLYGLYGYTF
TRBJ2-7,-,TRBV27,-,TGTGCCAGCCGGGAAAGCAACGGGGATCGGGAGTACTTC,CASRESNGDREYF
TRBJ1-5,-,TRBV6-1,-,TGTGCCAGCAGTGACCGGTATCAGCCCCAGCATTTT,CASSDRYQPQHF
TRBJ2-3,TRBD2,TRBV29-1,-,TGCAGCGCCCCTAGCGGTGCTAGCACAGATACGCAGTATTTT,CSAPSGASTDTQYF
TRBJ2-7,-,TRBV28,-,TGTGCCAGCAGTCCCGGCCCAGGCCCTTACGAGCAGTACTTC,CASSPGPGPYEQYF
TRBJ2-2,-,TRBV12-5,-,TGTGCTAGTGGTTTGGCGCAGGCCACCGGGGAGCTGTTTTTT,CASGLAQATGELFF
TRBJ1-1,-,TRBV7-2,-,TGTGCCAGCAGCTTAGTAGCGAACACTGAAGCTTTCTTT,CASSLVANTEAFF
TRBJ2-1,TRBD2,TRBV7-2,-,TGTGCCAGCAGCTTGCTACTAGGAGCGGGGTTCGACAATGAGCAGTTCTTC,CASSLLLGAGFDNEQFF
TRBJ2-3,TRBD1,TRBV29-1,-,TGCAGCAGCCCGACAGGGAACACAGATACGCAGTATTTT,CSSPTGNTDTQYF
TRBJ1-1,-,TRBV6-6,-,TGTGCCAGCAACTCCGGTGGAGGGGCTTTCTTT,CASNSGGGAFF
TRBJ2-2,TRBD1,TRBV14,few,TGTGCCAGCAGCCGACAGGGCTGGGGAGCCACCGGGGAGCTGTTTTTT,CASSRQGWGATGELFF
TRBJ2-7,-,TRBV6-5,-,TGTGCCAGCAGTTACGCAGGGGGGAGCTCCTACGAGCAGTACTTC,CASSYAGGSSYEQYF
TRBJ1-6,-,TRBV6-6,-,TGTGCCAGCAGCCGATTCGACAGTCGCTCCTATAATTCACCCCTCCACTTT,CASSRFDSRSYNSPLHF
TRBJ1-2,TRBD1,TRBV24-1,-,TGTGCCACATCGACAGGGAACTATGGCTACACCTTC,CATSTGNYGYTF
TRBJ2-4,-,TRBV24-1,-,TGTGCCACCAGTGAGTCGGGGGCCAAAAACATTCAGTACTTC,CATSESGAKNIQYF
TRBJ1-3,-,TRBV7-2,-,TGTGCCAGCAGCCCCTCCGGACACCTCTCTGGAAACACCATATATTTT,CASSPSGHLSGNTIYF
TRBJ2-2,TRBD1,TRBV14,-,TGTGCCAGCAGCCAAGCTGGGAGGACAGGGGGCGAAGTCGGGGAGCTGTTTTTT,CASSQAGRTGGEVGELFF
TRBJ2-1,TRBD2,TRBV11-1,-,TGTGCCAGCAGCTTACTAGCGGGGGGCCCTAATGAGCAGTTCTTC,CASSLLAGGPNEQFF
TRBJ1-1,TRBD1,TRBV5-1,-,TGCGCCAGCAGCCCCCCGACAGGGTACACTGAAGCTTTCTTT,CASSPPTGYTEAFF